This entry features one T cell receptor (beta chain) sequence. This sample is drawn from a study of cytomegalovirus exposure and HLA in healthy donors. Despite likely unrecorded immune exposures, the donors were nominally healthy at the time of sampling. The CDR3 has 12 amino acids. The germline gives CDR1 GTSNPN, CDR2 SVGIG (reference sequence). V was shortened by 4 bases and J by 1 base, with 7 bases between the two germline ends. A multiplex PCR was run with 60 Vbeta primers and 13 Jbeta primers. Produced via immunoSEQ multiplex PCR; TCRdb's table is partial and in-frame only. The sample has a few hundred thousand clones, more than 85% seen once.

The TCR comes from a young woman in good health and CMV-seronegative. Specimen: PBMCs. The V gene is TRBV30, the J gene TRBJ2-5; maybe TRBD1 (5 bases). CDR3 coding DNA: TGTGCCTGGATAGACAGCCAAGAGACCCAGTACTTC. It translates to CAWIDSQETQYF.